This entry features one T cell receptor (beta chain) sequence. Germline CDR1 SGHKS, CDR2 YYEKEE (reference sequence). V shed 3 bases and J shed 3 bases, with 16 bases lying between them. The CDR3 contains 15 residues. A J-beta primer mix and a sample-barcoded 5' primer were used in a second PCR of roughly 6 to 12 cycles. TCRdb passed the 5' RACE reads through MiXCR, listing each CDR3 protein once. Among approximately 1.5 million distinct CDR3 sequences, approximately 32% were seen once, and the ten largest hold around 10%. This specimen belongs to a study of blood T cells in healthy people across ages.

The sequencing sample was made of blood. The rearrangement joins TRBV5-5 to TRBJ2-7, with D tentatively TRBD1 (6 bases). The clonotype was recovered from a woman in her 30s in good health. In DNA, the CDR3 is TGTGCCAGCAGCTACCCTTGGCAGGGGAACTACGAGCAGTACTTC. This translates into CASSYPWQGNYEQYF.